Described below is a single T cell receptor beta chain sequence and its context. The antigen remains unidentified. The sample comes from a study of shared clonotypes between healthy human individuals. Sequencing was performed with immunoSEQ multiplex PCR; in TCRdb, only in-frame clones are kept and a portion is missing. The table lists about 2.3 million clones, around 92% of them singletons. V was pared by 4 bases and J by 6 bases, with 14 bases between. Germline-derived CDR1 and CDR2 are SGHRS and YFSETQ. The CDR3 runs to 14 residues. Regarding the study as a whole: Larger estimated richness was generally recorded for naive subsets relative to memory subsets.

The CD4+ fraction was divided into a CD45RA+ naive subset and a CD45RA-negative memory subset. The sequence came from a man aged 18 to 29 in good health. Some clones in this sample may be carry-over from other donors' samples. The sample comprised naive CD4+ T cells from PBMCs. Subset defined: CD45RA+ positively selected. The rearrangement links TRBV5-1 to TRBJ2-1, with D possibly matching TRBD1 (6 bases). The CDR3 region is CASSEKTGSNEQFF. The CDR3 region has the DNA TGCGCCAGCAGCGAGAAAACAGGGAGCAATGAGCAGTTCTTC.